This record concerns one T cell receptor (beta chain) sequence. No antigen is known for it. This entry comes from a study of spatial heterogeneity in lung cancer. Study in general: There were 70 to 80 donors, all of them untreated patients with early-stage non-small cell lung cancer. Points from the study as a whole: Ubiquitous expanded tumor TCRs surfaced in blood more at resection than they did at follow-up.

Documented time point: blood at routine non-recurrence follow-up after resection. Unsorted whole RNA samples from tumor, nontumor lung or frozen PBMC were sequenced. One entry per CDR3 protein results from TCRdb running MiXCR on the 5' RACE reads. The repertoire holds 110,000 or so distinct CDR3 sequences, with approximately 10% as singletons. Trimming shortened V by 5 bases and J by 0 bases, and 10 bases separated the two germline ends. Germline CDR1 reads SGHAT; CDR2 reads FQNNGV. The length of the CDR3 is 14 residues. V and J are TRBV11-2 and TRBJ2-5; D gene uncertain. The input for sequencing was PBMCs, taken at follow-up. The sequence was collected from a female donor with early-stage non-small cell lung cancer. The CDR3, as DNA: TGTGCCAGCAGCCATAGTGACTACCAAGAGACCCAGTACTTC. Translation gives CASSHSDYQETQYF.